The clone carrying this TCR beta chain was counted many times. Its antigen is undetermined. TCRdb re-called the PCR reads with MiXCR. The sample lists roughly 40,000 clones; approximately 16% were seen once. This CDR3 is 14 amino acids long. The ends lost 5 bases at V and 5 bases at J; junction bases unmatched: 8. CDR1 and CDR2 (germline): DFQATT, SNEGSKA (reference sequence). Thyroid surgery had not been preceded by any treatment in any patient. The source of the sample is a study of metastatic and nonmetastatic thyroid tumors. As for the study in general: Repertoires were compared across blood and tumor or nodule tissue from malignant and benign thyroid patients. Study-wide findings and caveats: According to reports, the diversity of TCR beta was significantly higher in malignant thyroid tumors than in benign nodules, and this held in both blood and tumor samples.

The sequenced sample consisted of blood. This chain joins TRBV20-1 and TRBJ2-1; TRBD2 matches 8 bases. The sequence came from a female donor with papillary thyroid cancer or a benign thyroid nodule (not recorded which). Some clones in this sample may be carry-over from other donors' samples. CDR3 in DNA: TGCAGTGCTCCCGGGACTAGAGGCCACAATGAGCAGTTCTTC. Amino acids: CSAPGTRGHNEQFF.